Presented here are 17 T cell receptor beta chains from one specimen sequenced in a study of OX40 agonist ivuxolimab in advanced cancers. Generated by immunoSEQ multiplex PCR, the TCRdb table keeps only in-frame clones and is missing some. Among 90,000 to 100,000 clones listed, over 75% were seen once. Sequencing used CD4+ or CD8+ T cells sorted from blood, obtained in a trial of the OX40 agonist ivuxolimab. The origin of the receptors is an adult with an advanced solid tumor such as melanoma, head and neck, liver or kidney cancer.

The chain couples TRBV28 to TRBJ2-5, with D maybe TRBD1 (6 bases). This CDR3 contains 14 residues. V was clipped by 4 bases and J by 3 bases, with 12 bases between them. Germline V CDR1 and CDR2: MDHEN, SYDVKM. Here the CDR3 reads CASSSEGDKETQYF. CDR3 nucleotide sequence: TGTGCCAGCAGTTCCGAAGGGGACAAAGAGACCCAGTACTTC. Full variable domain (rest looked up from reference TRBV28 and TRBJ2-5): DVKVTQSSRYLVKRTGEKVFLECVQDMDHENMFWYRQDPGLGLRLIYFSYDVKMKEKGDIPEGYSVSREKKERFSLILESASTNQTSMYLCASSSEGDKETQYFGPGTRLLVL.

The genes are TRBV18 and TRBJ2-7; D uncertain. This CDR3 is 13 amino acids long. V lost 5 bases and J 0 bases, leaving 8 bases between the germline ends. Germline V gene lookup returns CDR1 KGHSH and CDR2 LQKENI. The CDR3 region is CASSLADSYEQYF. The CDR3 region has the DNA TGTGCCAGCTCATTGGCCGACTCCTACGAGCAGTACTTC.

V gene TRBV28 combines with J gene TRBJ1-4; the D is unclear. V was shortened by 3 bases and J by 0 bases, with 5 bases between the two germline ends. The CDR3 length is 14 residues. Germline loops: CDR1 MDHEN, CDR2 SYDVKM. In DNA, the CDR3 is TGTGCCAGCAGTTTTCCAGCAACTAATGAAAAACTGTTTTTT. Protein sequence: CASSFPATNEKLFF. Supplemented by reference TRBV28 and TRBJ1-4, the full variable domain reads DVKVTQSSRYLVKRTGEKVFLECVQDMDHENMFWYRQDPGLGLRLIYFSYDVKMKEKGDIPEGYSVSREKKERFSLILESASTNQTSMYLCASSFPATNEKLFFGSGTQLSVL.

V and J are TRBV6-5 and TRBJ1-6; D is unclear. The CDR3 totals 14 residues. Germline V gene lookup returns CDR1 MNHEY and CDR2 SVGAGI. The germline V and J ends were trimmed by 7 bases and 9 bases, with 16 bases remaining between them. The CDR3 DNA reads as TGTGCCAGCACCCTACTCGTCCCCGGTTCACCCCTCCACTTT. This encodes CASTLLVPGSPLHF.

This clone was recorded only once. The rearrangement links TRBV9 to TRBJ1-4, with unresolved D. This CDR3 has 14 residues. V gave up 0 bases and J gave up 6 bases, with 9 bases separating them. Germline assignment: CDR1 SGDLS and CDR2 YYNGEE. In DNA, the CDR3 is TGTGCCAGCAGCGTAGGGGTCTCAGATGAAAAACTGTTTTTT. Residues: CASSVGVSDEKLFF. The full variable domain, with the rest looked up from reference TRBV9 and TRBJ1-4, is DSGVTQTPKHLITATGQRVTLRCSPRSGDLSVYWYQQSLDQGLQFLIQYYNGEERAKGNILERFSAQQFPDLHSELNLSSLELGDSALYFCASSVGVSDEKLFFGSGTQLSVL.

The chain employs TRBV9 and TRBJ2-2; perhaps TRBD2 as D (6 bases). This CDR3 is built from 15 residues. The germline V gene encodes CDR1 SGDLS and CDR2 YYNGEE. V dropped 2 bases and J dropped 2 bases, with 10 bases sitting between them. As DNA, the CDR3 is TGTGCCAGCAGCGTCGGGACTCATAACACCGGGGAGCTGTTTTTT. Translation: CASSVGTHNTGELFF.

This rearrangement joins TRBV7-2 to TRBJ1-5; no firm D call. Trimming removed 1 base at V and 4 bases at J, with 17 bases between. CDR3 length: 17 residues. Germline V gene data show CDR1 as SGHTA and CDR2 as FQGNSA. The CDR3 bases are TGTGCCAGCAGCTTAGAGGTTTTTGGCAGTCGTAATCAGCCCCAGCATTTT. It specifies CASSLEVFGSRNQPQHF.

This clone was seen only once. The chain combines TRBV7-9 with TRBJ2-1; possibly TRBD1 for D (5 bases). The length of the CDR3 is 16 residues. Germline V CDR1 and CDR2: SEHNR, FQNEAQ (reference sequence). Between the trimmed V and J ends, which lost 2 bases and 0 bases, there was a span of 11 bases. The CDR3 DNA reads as TGTGCCAGCAGCTTATGGGGCTGGAGCTCCTACAATGAGCAGTTCTTC. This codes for CASSLWGWSSYNEQFF.

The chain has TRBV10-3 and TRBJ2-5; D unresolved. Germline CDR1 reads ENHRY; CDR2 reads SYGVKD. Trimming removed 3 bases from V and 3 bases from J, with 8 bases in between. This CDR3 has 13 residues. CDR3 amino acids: CAISEEAEETQYF. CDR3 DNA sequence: TGTGCCATCAGTGAAGAGGCAGAAGAGACCCAGTACTTC.

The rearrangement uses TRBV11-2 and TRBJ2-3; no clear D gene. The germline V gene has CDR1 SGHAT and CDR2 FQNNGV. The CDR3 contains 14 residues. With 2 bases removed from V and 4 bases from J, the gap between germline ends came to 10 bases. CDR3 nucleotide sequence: TGTGCCAGCAGCTTAATGCGCGTACCAGATACGCAGTATTTT. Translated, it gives CASSLMRVPDTQYF.

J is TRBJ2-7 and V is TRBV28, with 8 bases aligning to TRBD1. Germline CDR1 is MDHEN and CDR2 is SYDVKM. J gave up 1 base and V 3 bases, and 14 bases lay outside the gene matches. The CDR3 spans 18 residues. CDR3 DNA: TGTGCCAGCAGTTTCTCTAGATTGGCGGACAGGGCTTCCTACGAGCAGTACTTC. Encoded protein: CASSFSRLADRASYEQYF.

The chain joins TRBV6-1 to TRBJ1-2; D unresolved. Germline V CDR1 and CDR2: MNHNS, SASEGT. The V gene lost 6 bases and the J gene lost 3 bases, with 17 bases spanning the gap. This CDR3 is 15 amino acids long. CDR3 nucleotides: TGTGCCAGCAGGGTAGGACTGGCGGGAGACTATGGCTACACCTTC. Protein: CASRVGLAGDYGYTF.

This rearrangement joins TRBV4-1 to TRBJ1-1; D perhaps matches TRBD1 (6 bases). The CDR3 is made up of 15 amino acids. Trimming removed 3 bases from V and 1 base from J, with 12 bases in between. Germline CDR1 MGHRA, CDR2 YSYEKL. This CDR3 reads CASSHLQGGNTEAFF. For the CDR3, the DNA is TGCGCCAGCAGCCATCTACAGGGAGGGAACACTGAAGCTTTCTTT.

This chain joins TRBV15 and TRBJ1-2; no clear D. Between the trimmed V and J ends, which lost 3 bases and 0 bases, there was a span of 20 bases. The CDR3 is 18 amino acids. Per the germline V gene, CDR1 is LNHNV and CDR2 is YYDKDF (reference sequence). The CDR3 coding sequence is TGTGCCACCAGCAGCACGGTGAATAGGGCCCACACTAACTATGGCTACACCTTC. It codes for CATSSTVNRAHTNYGYTF.

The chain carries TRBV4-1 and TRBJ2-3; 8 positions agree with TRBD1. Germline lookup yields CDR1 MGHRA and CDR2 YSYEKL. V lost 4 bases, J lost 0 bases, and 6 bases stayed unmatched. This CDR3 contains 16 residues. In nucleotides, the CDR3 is TGCGCCAGCAGCCGCGACAGGGGTTCTAGCACAGATACGCAGTATTTT. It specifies CASSRDRGSSTDTQYF.

Here the CDR3 reads CASSMLAGGPSGEQYF. DNA for the CDR3: TGTGCCAGCAGCATGCTAGCGGGAGGGCCCTCGGGAGAGCAGTACTTC. V and J are TRBV7-2 and TRBJ2-7, with 12 bases matching TRBD2. V lost 5 bases to trimming and J lost 7 bases; unmatched junction nucleotides: 12. This CDR3 comprises 16 residues. The germline V gene encodes CDR1 SGHTA and CDR2 FQGNSA.

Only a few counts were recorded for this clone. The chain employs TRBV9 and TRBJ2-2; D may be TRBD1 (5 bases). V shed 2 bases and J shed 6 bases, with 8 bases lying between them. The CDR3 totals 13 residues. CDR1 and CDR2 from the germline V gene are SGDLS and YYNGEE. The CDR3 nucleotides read TGTGCCAGCAGCGTTTCACAGGCCGGGGAGCTGTTTTTT. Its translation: CASSVSQAGELFF.